This T cell receptor (beta chain) originates from a study of CD8 T cells in ankylosing spondylitis. General observations from the study: Clones tied to disease were said to be significantly enriched in matched ankylosing spondylitis synovial fluid.

V lost 4 bases and J 9 bases, leaving 10 bases between the germline ends. This CDR3 has 12 residues. Germline CDR1 reads SGHTA; CDR2 reads FQGNSA. Ten or more counts support this clonotype. Its antigen is not identified. TCRdb reprocessed the 5' RACE reads with MiXCR, giving one entry per CDR3 protein. The profile shows over 150,000 distinct CDR3 sequences, 15% to 20% of them singletons. The receptor was derived from a male donor under 30 with ankylosing spondylitis or in good health (not recorded which). This sequence joins TRBV7-2 and TRBJ2-1; D is unclear. The sequencing input was blood, either unsorted or a sorted T cell fraction (not recorded which). The CDR3 sequence is CASSSGPGEQFF. CDR3 DNA: TGTGCCAGCAGCTCGGGTCCGGGTGAGCAGTTCTTC. Full variable domain (remainder filled in from reference TRBV7-2 and TRBJ2-1): GAGVSQSPSNKVTEKGKDVELRCDPISGHTALYWYRQSLGQGLEFLIYFQGNSAPDKSGLPSDRFSAERTGGSVSTLTIQRTQQEDSAVYLCASSSGPGEQFFGPGTRLTVL.